This is a list of T cell receptor beta chains from one sample in a study of blood T cells in healthy people across ages. Each CDR3 protein gets one entry after TCRdb re-called the 5' RACE reads with MiXCR. This sample has some 640,000 distinct CDR3 sequences; about 30% occur once, and the top ten carry about 15%. Sequenced material: blood. All receptors derive from a woman of 80 years or more in good health. CDR3s include the opening cysteine and the closing phenylalanine or tryptophan. Fields, in order: clone size, CDR3 length, V gene, D gene, J gene, CDR3 DNA, CDR3 protein. A D gene is named only where the DNA matches it firmly. A clone size is listed for some rows: how often the clone was seen (once, few, many), or a class if it is expanded.

clone size: many
CDR3 length: 13
V gene: TRBV14
D gene: .
J gene: TRBJ1-2
CDR3 DNA: TGTGCCAGCAGTTTTGGAACAGGGAGAGGCTACACCTTC
CDR3 protein: CASSFGTGRGYTF

clone size: many
CDR3 length: 16
V gene: TRBV20-1
D gene: .
J gene: TRBJ2-7
CDR3 DNA: TGCAGTGCTAGAGAGCTACTTAGCCGAGGCGGCTACGAGCAGTACTTC
CDR3 protein: CSARELLSRGGYEQYF

clone size: many
CDR3 length: 15
V gene: TRBV27
D gene: TRBD1
J gene: TRBJ1-6
CDR3 DNA: TGTGCCAGCAGGAGTCAGACAGGGAACAATTCACCCCTCCACTTT
CDR3 protein: CASRSQTGNNSPLHF

clone size: .
CDR3 length: 18
V gene: TRBV28
D gene: TRBD1
J gene: TRBJ2-3
CDR3 DNA: TGTGCCAGCAGCCACGCCCGCACGGGACAGGGTCAGCCAGGCAGGCAGTATTTT
CDR3 protein: CASSHARTGQGQPGRQYF

clone size: many
CDR3 length: 14
V gene: TRBV7-2
D gene: .
J gene: TRBJ1-2
CDR3 DNA: TGTGCCAGCAGCTTAGATATAGGGAACTATGGCTACACCTTC
CDR3 protein: CASSLDIGNYGYTF

clone size: .
CDR3 length: 15
V gene: TRBV6-6
D gene: .
J gene: TRBJ2-5
CDR3 DNA: TGTGCCAGCAGTTACTATCGGGGGCTGTACAATGAGCAGTACTTC
CDR3 protein: CASSYYRGLYNEQYF

clone size: many
CDR3 length: 15
V gene: TRBV7-3
D gene: TRBD2
J gene: TRBJ2-1
CDR3 DNA: TGTGCCAGCAGCTTAAGTAGCGGGGGAATTAATGAGCAGTTCTTC
CDR3 protein: CASSLSSGGINEQFF

clone size: many
CDR3 length: 17
V gene: TRBV9
D gene: TRBD1
J gene: TRBJ2-5
CDR3 DNA: TGTGCCAGCAGCGTAGGCCTGAGACAGGGAAGGGAAGAGACCCAGTACTTC
CDR3 protein: CASSVGLRQGREETQYF

clone size: .
CDR3 length: 16
V gene: TRBV7-3
D gene: TRBD2
J gene: TRBJ2-1
CDR3 DNA: TGTGCCAGCAGCTTACGTCTAGCGGGAGTAGGAAATGAGCAGTTCTTC
CDR3 protein: CASSLRLAGVGNEQFF

clone size: many
CDR3 length: 13
V gene: TRBV7-3
D gene: .
J gene: TRBJ1-2
CDR3 DNA: TGTGCCAGCAGCTTAGGCCGAGTGGCTGGCTACACCTTC
CDR3 protein: CASSLGRVAGYTF

clone size: few
CDR3 length: 15
V gene: TRBV5-1
D gene: .
J gene: TRBJ2-1
CDR3 DNA: TGCGCCAGCAGCTTGTTCCCAGACAAAGACCATGAGCAGTTCTTC
CDR3 protein: CASSLFPDKDHEQFF

clone size: many
CDR3 length: 15
V gene: TRBV4-1
D gene: .
J gene: TRBJ1-1
CDR3 DNA: TGCGCCAGCAGCCAAGGTCCGAGTACAAACACTGAAGCTTTCTTT
CDR3 protein: CASSQGPSTNTEAFF

clone size: many
CDR3 length: 11
V gene: TRBV29-1
D gene: .
J gene: TRBJ2-7
CDR3 DNA: TGCAGCGCCGGGCCCTCCTACGAGCAGTACTTC
CDR3 protein: CSAGPSYEQYF

clone size: many
CDR3 length: 14
V gene: TRBV2
D gene: TRBD1
J gene: TRBJ2-7
CDR3 DNA: TGTGCCAGCAGTGAGGGAAGGGGGCGCCGGGGGCAGTACTTC
CDR3 protein: CASSEGRGRRGQYF

clone size: few
CDR3 length: 15
V gene: TRBV2
D gene: TRBD1
J gene: TRBJ2-5
CDR3 DNA: TGTGCCAGCAAAAGGGACAGGGGGTTGCAAGAGACCCAGTACTTC
CDR3 protein: CASKRDRGLQETQYF

clone size: .
CDR3 length: 15
V gene: TRBV9
D gene: .
J gene: TRBJ2-1
CDR3 DNA: TGTGCCAGCAGCGTAGCGGGTCAATCCTACAATAAGCAGTTCTTC
CDR3 protein: CASSVAGQSYNKQFF

clone size: few
CDR3 length: 14
V gene: TRBV5-1
D gene: TRBD1
J gene: TRBJ1-1
CDR3 DNA: TGCGCCAGCAGCGTACAGGGGAGGGCCACTGAAGCTTTCTTT
CDR3 protein: CASSVQGRATEAFF

clone size: many
CDR3 length: 15
V gene: TRBV5-1
D gene: TRBD1
J gene: TRBJ2-7
CDR3 DNA: TGCGCCAGCAGGTTGACGGGACAGGGTTTTTCCGAGCAGTACTTC
CDR3 protein: CASRLTGQGFSEQYF

clone size: many
CDR3 length: 13
V gene: TRBV7-2
D gene: .
J gene: TRBJ2-7
CDR3 DNA: TGTGCCAGCAGCTTAGACTTCGGCTACGAGCAGTACTTC
CDR3 protein: CASSLDFGYEQYF

clone size: once
CDR3 length: 16
V gene: TRBV7-9
D gene: .
J gene: TRBJ1-1
CDR3 DNA: TGTGCCAGCAGCGAGTCCATGGGGTCCCCTAACACTGAAGCTTTCTTT
CDR3 protein: CASSESMGSPNTEAFF

clone size: many
CDR3 length: 14
V gene: TRBV11-2
D gene: .
J gene: TRBJ2-7
CDR3 DNA: TGTGCCAGCAGCATCAAGCCGGGACCTTACGAGCAGTACTTC
CDR3 protein: CASSIKPGPYEQYF

clone size: many
CDR3 length: 13
V gene: TRBV4-2
D gene: .
J gene: TRBJ1-6
CDR3 DNA: TGTGCCAGCAGCCAAGAAGGACGTTCACCCCTCCACTTT
CDR3 protein: CASSQEGRSPLHF

clone size: few
CDR3 length: 15
V gene: TRBV6-1
D gene: .
J gene: TRBJ1-2
CDR3 DNA: TGTGCCAGCAGTGAGGGTTCCGGTTTGGACTATGGCTACACCTTC
CDR3 protein: CASSEGSGLDYGYTF

clone size: many
CDR3 length: 14
V gene: TRBV5-4
D gene: TRBD2
J gene: TRBJ2-7
CDR3 DNA: TGTGCCAGCAGCTTGGGGACTAGTTCCCTCGAGCAGTACTTC
CDR3 protein: CASSLGTSSLEQYF

clone size: few
CDR3 length: 14
V gene: TRBV29-1
D gene: TRBD2
J gene: TRBJ2-7
CDR3 DNA: TGCAGCGTTGGGCAGCGGGGGGGATACAATGAGCAGTACTTC
CDR3 protein: CSVGQRGGYNEQYF

clone size: few
CDR3 length: 15
V gene: TRBV20-1
D gene: .
J gene: TRBJ1-1
CDR3 DNA: TGCAGTGCTAGCCAAGACAGGCCGACGAACACTGAAGCTTTCTTT
CDR3 protein: CSASQDRPTNTEAFF

clone size: .
CDR3 length: 13
V gene: TRBV2
D gene: TRBD1
J gene: TRBJ1-4
CDR3 DNA: TGTGCCAGCAGGAGGGACAGGGATGAAAAACTGTTTTTT
CDR3 protein: CASRRDRDEKLFF

clone size: .
CDR3 length: 15
V gene: TRBV4-3
D gene: .
J gene: TRBJ2-7
CDR3 DNA: TGCGCCAGCAGCCAGAACAACAGGGACGCCGAGACCCGGTACTTC
CDR3 protein: CASSQNNRDAETRYF

clone size: many
CDR3 length: 15
V gene: TRBV6-1
D gene: .
J gene: TRBJ1-5
CDR3 DNA: TGTGCCAGCAGGGGCAGGGGTGTCAGCAATCAGCCCCAGCATTTT
CDR3 protein: CASRGRGVSNQPQHF

clone size: .
CDR3 length: 13
V gene: TRBV6-5
D gene: .
J gene: TRBJ1-5
CDR3 DNA: TGTGCCAGCAAGAGGACCCGTTTTCAGCCCCAGCATTTT
CDR3 protein: CASKRTRFQPQHF

clone size: .
CDR3 length: 16
V gene: TRBV3-1
D gene: TRBD1
J gene: TRBJ1-3
CDR3 DNA: TGTGCCAGCAGCCACGACACAGGGGCCTCTGGAAACACCATATATTTT
CDR3 protein: CASSHDTGASGNTIYF

clone size: .
CDR3 length: 15
V gene: TRBV4-3
D gene: .
J gene: TRBJ1-5
CDR3 DNA: TGCGCCAGCAGCCAAGGCAGGGGCTCTATTCAGCCCCAGCATTTT
CDR3 protein: CASSQGRGSIQPQHF

clone size: .
CDR3 length: 16
V gene: TRBV4-2
D gene: TRBD2
J gene: TRBJ2-1
CDR3 DNA: TGTGCCAGCAACCAAGGGACTAGCGGGGGGGTCCGTGAGCAGTTCTTC
CDR3 protein: CASNQGTSGGVREQFF

clone size: many
CDR3 length: 13
V gene: TRBV20-1
D gene: .
J gene: TRBJ1-5
CDR3 DNA: TGCAGTGCTAGAGAGAGCCGGGGTCAGCCCCAGCATTTT
CDR3 protein: CSARESRGQPQHF

clone size: .
CDR3 length: 13
V gene: TRBV2
D gene: TRBD1
J gene: TRBJ1-2
CDR3 DNA: TGTACCAGCAGTCAACAGGGGGCCTATGGCTACACCTTC
CDR3 protein: CTSSQQGAYGYTF

clone size: many
CDR3 length: 14
V gene: TRBV14
D gene: .
J gene: TRBJ2-4
CDR3 DNA: TGTGCCAGCAGCCAACGGGGAGCCAAAAACATTCAGTACTTC
CDR3 protein: CASSQRGAKNIQYF

clone size: .
CDR3 length: 19
V gene: TRBV19
D gene: TRBD2
J gene: TRBJ2-1
CDR3 DNA: TGTGCCAGTAGTATCGGTAGCGGGGGGACAAGAAGCTCCTACAATGAGCAGTTCTTC
CDR3 protein: CASSIGSGGTRSSYNEQFF

clone size: .
CDR3 length: 14
V gene: TRBV20-1
D gene: .
J gene: TRBJ2-5
CDR3 DNA: TGCAGTGCTAGGAGGGGCGGAGATCAAGAGACCCAGTACTTC
CDR3 protein: CSARRGGDQETQYF

clone size: many
CDR3 length: 13
V gene: TRBV4-3
D gene: .
J gene: TRBJ2-1
CDR3 DNA: TGCGCCAGCAGCCTTCGACTGGGCAATGAGCAGTTCTTC
CDR3 protein: CASSLRLGNEQFF

clone size: .
CDR3 length: 15
V gene: TRBV4-2
D gene: .
J gene: TRBJ2-1
CDR3 DNA: TGTGCCAGCAGCCAAGTGGGAGACGGGTCCTACGAGCAGTTCTTC
CDR3 protein: CASSQVGDGSYEQFF

clone size: few
CDR3 length: 16
V gene: TRBV28
D gene: TRBD2
J gene: TRBJ2-1
CDR3 DNA: TGTGCCAGCAGTCGGGAGGTCGGGGGGGCCCGCAATGAGCAGTTCTTC
CDR3 protein: CASSREVGGARNEQFF

clone size: few
CDR3 length: 15
V gene: TRBV12-3/TRBV12-4
D gene: .
J gene: TRBJ2-2
CDR3 DNA: TGTGCCAGCAGACCGGGACTGGGGAACACCGGGGAGCTGTTTTTT
CDR3 protein: CASRPGLGNTGELFF

clone size: many
CDR3 length: 16
V gene: TRBV4-3
D gene: .
J gene: TRBJ2-5
CDR3 DNA: TGCGCCAGCAGCCAAGGGGTCGGAACAGGTCAAGAGACCCAGTACTTC
CDR3 protein: CASSQGVGTGQETQYF

clone size: once
CDR3 length: 15
V gene: TRBV5-8
D gene: .
J gene: TRBJ1-5
CDR3 DNA: TGTGCCAGCAGCTTGGACAGGGTCAGCAATCAGCCCCGGCATTTT
CDR3 protein: CASSLDRVSNQPRHF

clone size: .
CDR3 length: 14
V gene: TRBV7-6
D gene: .
J gene: TRBJ2-2
CDR3 DNA: TGTGCCAGCAGCTTTCGGCAAAACACCGGGGAGCTGTTTTTT
CDR3 protein: CASSFRQNTGELFF

clone size: many
CDR3 length: 14
V gene: TRBV20-1
D gene: .
J gene: TRBJ2-3
CDR3 DNA: TGCAGTGCTAGAGATGAACAGGGCACAGATACGCGGTATTTT
CDR3 protein: CSARDEQGTDTRYF

clone size: many
CDR3 length: 17
V gene: TRBV12-3/TRBV12-4
D gene: .
J gene: TRBJ2-1
CDR3 DNA: TGTGCCAGCAGTTTAGTAATGGCCCTCGACTCCTACAATGAGCAGTTCTTC
CDR3 protein: CASSLVMALDSYNEQFF

clone size: .
CDR3 length: 15
V gene: TRBV20-1
D gene: .
J gene: TRBJ1-1
CDR3 DNA: TGCAGTGCCAAACCAAGCTGGGGGGGGAACACTGGAGCTTTCTTT
CDR3 protein: CSAKPSWGGNTGAFF

clone size: many
CDR3 length: 13
V gene: TRBV12-3/TRBV12-4
D gene: .
J gene: TRBJ1-2
CDR3 DNA: TGTGCCAGCAGGGGATCTGACACGGAAAGCTACACCTTC
CDR3 protein: CASRGSDTESYTF

clone size: many
CDR3 length: 14
V gene: TRBV7-2
D gene: TRBD2
J gene: TRBJ2-2
CDR3 DNA: TGTGCCAGCAGCGAACTAGCGAGGGTCGGGGAGCTGTTTTTT
CDR3 protein: CASSELARVGELFF

clone size: many
CDR3 length: 12
V gene: TRBV7-7
D gene: .
J gene: TRBJ2-7
CDR3 DNA: TGTGCTAGCAGCTCAACAGGGAACGAGCAGTACTTC
CDR3 protein: CASSSTGNEQYF

clone size: .
CDR3 length: 14
V gene: TRBV19
D gene: .
J gene: TRBJ2-3
CDR3 DNA: TGTGCCAGTACCGAGCGCGGGGTTTCAGATACGCAGTATTTT
CDR3 protein: CASTERGVSDTQYF

clone size: many
CDR3 length: 12
V gene: TRBV6-2/TRBV6-3
D gene: .
J gene: TRBJ2-7
CDR3 DNA: TGTGCCAGCAGTCGAACAGGGTACAAGCAGTACTTC
CDR3 protein: CASSRTGYKQYF